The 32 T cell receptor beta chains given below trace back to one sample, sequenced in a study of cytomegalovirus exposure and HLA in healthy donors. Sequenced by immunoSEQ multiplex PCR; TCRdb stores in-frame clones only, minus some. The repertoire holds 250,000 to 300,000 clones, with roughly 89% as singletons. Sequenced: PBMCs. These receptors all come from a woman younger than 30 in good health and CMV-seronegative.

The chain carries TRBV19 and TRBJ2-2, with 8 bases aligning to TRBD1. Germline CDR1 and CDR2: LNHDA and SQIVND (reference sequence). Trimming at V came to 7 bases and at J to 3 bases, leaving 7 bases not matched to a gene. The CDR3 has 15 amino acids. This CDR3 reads CASTSDREHTGELFF. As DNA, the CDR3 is TGTGCCAGTACATCGGACAGGGAGCACACCGGGGAGCTGTTTTTT.

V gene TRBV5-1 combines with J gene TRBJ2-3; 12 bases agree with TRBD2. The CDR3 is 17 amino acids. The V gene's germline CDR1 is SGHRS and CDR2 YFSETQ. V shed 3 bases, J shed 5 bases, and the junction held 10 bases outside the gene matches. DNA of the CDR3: TGCGCCAGCAGCTCTCCTCTAGCGGGGGGGCCAAGAGATACGCAGTATTTT. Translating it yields CASSSPLAGGPRDTQYF.

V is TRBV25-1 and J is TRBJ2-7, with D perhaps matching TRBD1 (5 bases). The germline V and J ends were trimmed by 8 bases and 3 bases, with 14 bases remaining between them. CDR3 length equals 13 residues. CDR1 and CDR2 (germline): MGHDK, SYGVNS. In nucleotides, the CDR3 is TGTGCCAGCCCTGGAAAGGGGTACTACGAGCAGTACGTC. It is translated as CASPGKGYYEQYV.

The CDR3 DNA is TGTGCCAGTAGTTACAGCCTGAACACTGAAGCTTTCTTT. It encodes CASSYSLNTEAFF. This rearrangement joins TRBV19 to TRBJ1-1; D call uncertain. V gave up 5 bases and J gave up 0 bases, with 7 bases separating them. The CDR3 has 13 residues. CDR1 and CDR2 from the germline V gene are LNHDA and SQIVND (reference sequence).

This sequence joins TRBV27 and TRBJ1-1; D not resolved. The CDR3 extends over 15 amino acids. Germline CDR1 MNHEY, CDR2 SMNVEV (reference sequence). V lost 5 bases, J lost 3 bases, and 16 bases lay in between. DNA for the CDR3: TGTGCCAGCAGTCCGCGTGTCGGGGTAGACACTGAAGCTTTCTTT. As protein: CASSPRVGVDTEAFF.

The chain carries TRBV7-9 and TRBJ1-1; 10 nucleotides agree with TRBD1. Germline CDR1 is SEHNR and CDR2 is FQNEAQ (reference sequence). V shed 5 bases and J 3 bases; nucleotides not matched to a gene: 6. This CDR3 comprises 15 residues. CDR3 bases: TGTGCCAGCAGCAACACCGGGACAGGGGACACTGAAGCTTTCTTT. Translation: CASSNTGTGDTEAFF.

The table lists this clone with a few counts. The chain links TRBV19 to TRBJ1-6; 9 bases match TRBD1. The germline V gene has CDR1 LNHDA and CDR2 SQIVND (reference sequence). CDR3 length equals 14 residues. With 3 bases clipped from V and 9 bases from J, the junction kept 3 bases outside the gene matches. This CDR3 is CASSMTGGGSPLHF. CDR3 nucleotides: TGTGCCAGTAGTATGACAGGGGGGGGTTCACCCCTCCACTTT.

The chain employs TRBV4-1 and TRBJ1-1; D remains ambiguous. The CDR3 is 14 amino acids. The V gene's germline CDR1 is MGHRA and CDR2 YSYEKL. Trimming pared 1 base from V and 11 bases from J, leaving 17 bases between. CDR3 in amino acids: CASSQAGKLLEAFF. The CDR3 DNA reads TGCGCCAGCAGCCAAGCGGGGAAACTGCTTGAGGCTTTCTTT.

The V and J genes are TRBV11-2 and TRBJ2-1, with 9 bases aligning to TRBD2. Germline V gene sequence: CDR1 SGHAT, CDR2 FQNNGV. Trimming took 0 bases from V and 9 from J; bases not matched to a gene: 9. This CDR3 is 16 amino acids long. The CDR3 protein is CASSLDLGGGAREQFF. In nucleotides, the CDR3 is TGTGCCAGCAGCTTAGATCTTGGCGGGGGGGCGCGTGAGCAGTTCTTC.

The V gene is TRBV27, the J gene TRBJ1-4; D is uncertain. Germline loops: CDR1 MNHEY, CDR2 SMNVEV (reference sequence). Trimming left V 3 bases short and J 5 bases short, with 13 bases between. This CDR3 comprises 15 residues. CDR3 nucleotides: TGTGCCAGCAGTTTTTATGGCAGATTAAATGAAAAACTGTTTTTT. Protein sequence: CASSFYGRLNEKLFF.

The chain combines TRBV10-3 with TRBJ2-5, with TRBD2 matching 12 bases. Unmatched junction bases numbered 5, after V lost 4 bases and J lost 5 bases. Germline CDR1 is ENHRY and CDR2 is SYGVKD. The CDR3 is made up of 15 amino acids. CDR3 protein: CAISASSGGEETQYF. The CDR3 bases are TGTGCCATCAGTGCGTCTAGCGGGGGGGAGGAGACCCAGTACTTC.

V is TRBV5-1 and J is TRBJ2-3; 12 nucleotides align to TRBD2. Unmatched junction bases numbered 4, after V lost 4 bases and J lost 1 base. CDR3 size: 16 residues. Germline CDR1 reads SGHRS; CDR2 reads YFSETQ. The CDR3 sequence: CASSLRTSGGTDTQYF. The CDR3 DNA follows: TGCGCCAGCAGCCTCAGGACTAGCGGGGGCACAGATACGCAGTATTTT.

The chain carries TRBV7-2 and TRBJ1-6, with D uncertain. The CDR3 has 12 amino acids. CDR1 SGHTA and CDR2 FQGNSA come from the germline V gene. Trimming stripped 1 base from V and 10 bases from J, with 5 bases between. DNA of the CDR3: TGTGCCAGCAGCTTAGTAGCCTCACCCCTCCACTTT. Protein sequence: CASSLVASPLHF.

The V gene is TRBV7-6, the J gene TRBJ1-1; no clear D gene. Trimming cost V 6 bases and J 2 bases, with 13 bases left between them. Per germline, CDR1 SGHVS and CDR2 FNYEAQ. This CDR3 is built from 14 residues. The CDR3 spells CASSPLNTNTEAFF. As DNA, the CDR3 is TGTGCCAGCAGTCCCTTAAACACCAACACTGAAGCTTTCTTT.

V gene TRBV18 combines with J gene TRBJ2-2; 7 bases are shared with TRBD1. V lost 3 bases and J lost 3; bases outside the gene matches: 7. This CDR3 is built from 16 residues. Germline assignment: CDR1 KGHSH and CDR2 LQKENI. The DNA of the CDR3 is TGTGCCAGCTCACCCTTACAGGGGATGGACACCGGGGAGCTGTTTTTT. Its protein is CASSPLQGMDTGELFF.

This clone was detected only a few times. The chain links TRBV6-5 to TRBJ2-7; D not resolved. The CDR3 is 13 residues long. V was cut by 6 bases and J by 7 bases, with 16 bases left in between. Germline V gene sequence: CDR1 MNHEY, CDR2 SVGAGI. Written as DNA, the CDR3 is TGTGCCAGCAGATTGCACCCGACTGGGGAGCAGTACTTC. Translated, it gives CASRLHPTGEQYF.

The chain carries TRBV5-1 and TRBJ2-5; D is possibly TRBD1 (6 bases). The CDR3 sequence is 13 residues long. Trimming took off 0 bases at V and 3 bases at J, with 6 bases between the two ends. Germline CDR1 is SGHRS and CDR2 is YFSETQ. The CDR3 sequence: CASSLEGEETQYF. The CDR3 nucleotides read TGCGCCAGCAGCTTGGAGGGGGAAGAGACCCAGTACTTC.

The CDR3: CASSPLPTGAEGDTQYF. The CDR3 DNA reads TGTGCCAGCAGTCCTCTACCCACAGGGGCGGAGGGAGATACGCAGTATTTT. J is TRBJ2-3 and V is TRBV2; a possible D gene is TRBD1 (7 bases). Germline CDR1 SNHLY, CDR2 FYNNEI. This CDR3 is built from 17 residues. V was clipped by 5 bases and J by 5 bases, with 23 bases between them. Looking up the rest from reference TRBV2 and TRBJ2-3 gives the full variable domain: EPEVTQTPSHQVTQMGQEVILRCVPISNHLYFYWYRQILGQKVEFLVSFYNNEISEKSEIFDDQFSVERPDGSNFTLKIRSTKLEDSAMYFCASSPLPTGAEGDTQYFGPGTRLTVL.

The DNA of the CDR3 is TGTGCCAGCAGCTTAGCCTACAGGGGCATGAACACTGAAGCTTTCTTT. Protein product: CASSLAYRGMNTEAFF. V is TRBV7-9 and J is TRBJ1-1; 7 bases align to TRBD1. The CDR3 spans 16 residues. Germline loops: CDR1 SEHNR, CDR2 FQNEAQ (reference sequence). The V segment lost 0 bases and the J segment 0 bases; nucleotides outside the gene matches: 4. Full variable domain (outside the CDR3, taken from reference TRBV7-9 and TRBJ1-1): DTGVSQNPRHKITKRGQNVTFRCDPISEHNRLYWYRQTLGQGPEFLTYFQNEAQLEKSRLLSDRFSAERPKGSFSTLEIQRTEQGDSAMYLCASSLAYRGMNTEAFFGQGTRLTVV.

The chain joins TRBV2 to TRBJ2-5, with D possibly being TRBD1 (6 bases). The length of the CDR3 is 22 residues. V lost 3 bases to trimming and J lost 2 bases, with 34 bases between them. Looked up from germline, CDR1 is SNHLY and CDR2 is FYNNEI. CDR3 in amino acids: CASSDEPTLGTPPRGSQETQYF. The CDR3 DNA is TGTGCCAGCAGTGACGAACCCACACTCGGGACACCTCCCCGGGGTTCACAAGAGACCCAGTACTTC. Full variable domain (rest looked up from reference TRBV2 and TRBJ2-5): EPEVTQTPSHQVTQMGQEVILRCVPISNHLYFYWYRQILGQKVEFLVSFYNNEISEKSEIFDDQFSVERPDGSNFTLKIRSTKLEDSAMYFCASSDEPTLGTPPRGSQETQYFGPGTRLLVL.

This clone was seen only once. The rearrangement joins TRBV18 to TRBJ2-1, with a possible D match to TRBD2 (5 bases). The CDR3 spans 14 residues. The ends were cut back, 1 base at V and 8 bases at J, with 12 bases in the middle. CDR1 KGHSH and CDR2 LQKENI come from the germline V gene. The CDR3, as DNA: TGTGCCAGCTCACCACTAATTGAGGGCGATGAGCAGTTCTTC. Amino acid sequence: CASSPLIEGDEQFF.

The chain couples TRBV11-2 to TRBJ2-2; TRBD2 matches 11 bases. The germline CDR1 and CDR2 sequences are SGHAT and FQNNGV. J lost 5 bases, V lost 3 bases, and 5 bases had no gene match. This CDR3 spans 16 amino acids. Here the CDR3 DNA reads TGTGCCAGCAGCTTCCTAGCGGGGGGCCCAACCGGGGAGCTGTTTTTT. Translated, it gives CASSFLAGGPTGELFF.

CDR3 amino acids: CASSVGGINEKLFF. The CDR3 nucleotides are TGCGCCAGCAGCGTGGGAGGGATTAATGAAAAACTGTTTTTT. V is TRBV5-1 and J is TRBJ1-4, with D uncertain. Germline CDR1 reads SGHRS; CDR2 reads YFSETQ. V shed 4 bases and J shed 4 bases, with 11 bases lying between them. The CDR3 extends over 14 amino acids.

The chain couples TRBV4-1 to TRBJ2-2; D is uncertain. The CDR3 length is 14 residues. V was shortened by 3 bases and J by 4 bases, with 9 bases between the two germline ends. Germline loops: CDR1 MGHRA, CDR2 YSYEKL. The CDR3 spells CASSHTYSTGELFF. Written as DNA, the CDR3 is TGCGCCAGCAGCCATACTTACAGCACCGGGGAGCTGTTTTTT.

CDR3 loop: CASSLPGQGAYEKLFF. The CDR3 coding sequence is TGTGCCAGCAGCTTGCCGGGACAGGGGGCTTATGAAAAACTGTTTTTT. V gene TRBV7-9 combines with J gene TRBJ1-4, with TRBD1 identical over 12 bases. Germline lookup yields CDR1 SEHNR and CDR2 FQNEAQ (reference sequence). Unmatched junction bases numbered 5, after V lost 3 bases and J lost 6 bases. CDR3 length: 16 amino acids. Full variable domain (outside the CDR3, taken from reference TRBV7-9 and TRBJ1-4): DTGVSQNPRHKITKRGQNVTFRCDPISEHNRLYWYRQTLGQGPEFLTYFQNEAQLEKSRLLSDRFSAERPKGSFSTLEIQRTEQGDSAMYLCASSLPGQGAYEKLFFGSGTQLSVL.

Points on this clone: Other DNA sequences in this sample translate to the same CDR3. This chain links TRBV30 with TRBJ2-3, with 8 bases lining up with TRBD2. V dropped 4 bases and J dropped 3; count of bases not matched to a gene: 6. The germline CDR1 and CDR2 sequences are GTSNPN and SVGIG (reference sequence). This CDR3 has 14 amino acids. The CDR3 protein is CAWNGGAGTDTQYF. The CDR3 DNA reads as TGTGCCTGGAACGGGGGGGCCGGAACAGATACGCAGTATTTT. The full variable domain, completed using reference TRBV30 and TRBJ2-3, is SQTIHQWPATLVQPVGSPLSLECTVEGTSNPNLYWYRQAAGRGLQLLFYSVGIGQISSEVPQNLSASRPQDRQFILSSKKLLLSDSGFYLCAWNGGAGTDTQYFGPGTRLTVL.

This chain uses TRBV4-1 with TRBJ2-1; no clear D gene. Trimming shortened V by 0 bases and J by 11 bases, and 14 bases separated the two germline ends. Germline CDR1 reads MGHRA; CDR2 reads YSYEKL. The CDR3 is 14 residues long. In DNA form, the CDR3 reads TGCGCCAGCAGCCAAGAATCTAATGCCGCCCAGCAGTTCTTC. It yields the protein CASSQESNAAQQFF.

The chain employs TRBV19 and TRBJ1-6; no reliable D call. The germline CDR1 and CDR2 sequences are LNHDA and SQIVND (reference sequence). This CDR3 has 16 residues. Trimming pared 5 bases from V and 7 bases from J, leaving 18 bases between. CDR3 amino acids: CASSPASGKGNSPLHF. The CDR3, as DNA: TGTGCCAGTAGTCCCGCCTCGGGGAAGGGAAATTCACCCCTCCACTTT.

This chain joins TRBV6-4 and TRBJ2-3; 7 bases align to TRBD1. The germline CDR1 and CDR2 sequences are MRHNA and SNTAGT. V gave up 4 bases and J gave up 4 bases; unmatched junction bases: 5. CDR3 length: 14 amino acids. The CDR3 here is CASSADRVADTQYF. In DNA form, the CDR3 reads TGTGCCAGCAGTGCCGACAGGGTTGCAGATACGCAGTATTTT.

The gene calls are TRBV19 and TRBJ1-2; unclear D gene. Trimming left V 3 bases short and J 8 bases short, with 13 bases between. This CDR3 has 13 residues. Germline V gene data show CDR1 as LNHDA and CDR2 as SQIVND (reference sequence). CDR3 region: CASSISFVEGYTF. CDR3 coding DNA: TGTGCCAGTAGTATTTCTTTCGTGGAGGGCTACACCTTC.

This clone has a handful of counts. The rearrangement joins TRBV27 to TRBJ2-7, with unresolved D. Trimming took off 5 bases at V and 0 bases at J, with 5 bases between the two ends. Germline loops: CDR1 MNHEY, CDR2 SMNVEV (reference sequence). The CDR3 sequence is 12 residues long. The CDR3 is CASSPSSYEQYF. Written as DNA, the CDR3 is TGTGCCAGCAGTCCGAGCTCCTACGAGCAGTACTTC.

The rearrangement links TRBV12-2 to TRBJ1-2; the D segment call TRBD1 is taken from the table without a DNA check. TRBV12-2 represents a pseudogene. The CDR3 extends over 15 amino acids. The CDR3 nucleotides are TGTGCAAGTCGCTTAAGGGGGCTATTTAACTATGGCTACACCTTC. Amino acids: CASRLRGLFNYGYTF.